The clone carrying this T cell receptor beta chain was detected many times. No antigen is known for it. Amplification targeted TCR beta CDR3 regions from RNA transcripts. Primed by the HTBI set, a first-round RT-PCR was run on the TCR CDR3. From the multiplex PCR reads, TCRdb called clonotypes with MiXCR, one entry per CDR3 protein. The sample shows 650,000 to 850,000 distinct CDR3 sequences, 18% of them seen only once. V gave up 6 bases and J gave up 4 bases, with 7 bases separating them. From germline, CDR1 is MNHEY and CDR2 SMNVEV (reference sequence). The CDR3 runs 12 residues. This entry comes from a study of T cells in Graves' hyperthyroidism and ophthalmopathy. Study at large: Peripheral blood sampling occurred at initial diagnosis, before any treatment. The study's findings and limits: Expanded thyroid clonotypes (above 0.001) were mostly also found in blood. Ophthalmopathy stood apart from stable hyperthyroidism in a 13 V-J model.

Each diagnosis was grounded in clinical symptoms, serum thyroxine and TRAb, thyroid ultrasound, and orbital computed tomography. V and J are TRBV27 and TRBJ2-1; TRBD1 is a possible D gene (5 bases). Sample: blood. The receptor comes from a woman between 50 and 59 years old with Graves' hyperthyroidism that later progressed to Graves' ophthalmopathy. The chain's CDR3 is CASSDSYNEQFF. CDR3 sequence (DNA): TGTGCCAGCAGCGACAGTTACAATGAGCAGTTCTTC.